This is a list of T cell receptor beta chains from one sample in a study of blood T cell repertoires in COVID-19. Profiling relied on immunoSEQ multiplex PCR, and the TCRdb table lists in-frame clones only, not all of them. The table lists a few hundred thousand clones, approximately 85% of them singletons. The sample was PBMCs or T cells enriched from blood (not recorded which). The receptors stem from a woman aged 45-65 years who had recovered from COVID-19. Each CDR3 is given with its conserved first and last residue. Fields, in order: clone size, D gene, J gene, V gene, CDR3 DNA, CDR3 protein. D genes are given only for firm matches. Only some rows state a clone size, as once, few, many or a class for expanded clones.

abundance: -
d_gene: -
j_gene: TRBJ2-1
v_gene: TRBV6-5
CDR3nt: TGTGCCAGCAGTTACTCGGGGAGCTCCTACAATGAGCAGTTCTTC
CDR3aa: CASSYSGSSYNEQFF

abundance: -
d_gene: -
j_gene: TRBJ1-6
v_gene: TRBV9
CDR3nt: TGTGCCAGCAGCGTAGGACAGGATAATTCACCCCTCCACTTT
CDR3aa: CASSVGQDNSPLHF

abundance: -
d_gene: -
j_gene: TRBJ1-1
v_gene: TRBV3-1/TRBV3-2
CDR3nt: TGTGCCAGCAGCGTCCGACAGGCGAACACTGAAGCTTTCTTT
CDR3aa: CASSVRQANTEAFF

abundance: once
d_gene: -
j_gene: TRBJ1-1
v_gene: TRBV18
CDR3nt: TGTGCCAGCTCACCAGGGGGGAGGACTGAAGCTTTCTTT
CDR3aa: CASSPGGRTEAFF

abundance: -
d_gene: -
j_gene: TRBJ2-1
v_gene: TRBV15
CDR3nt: TGTGCCACCAGCAGAGATAGGTTGCGGTACAATGAGCAGTTCTTC
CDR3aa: CATSRDRLRYNEQFF

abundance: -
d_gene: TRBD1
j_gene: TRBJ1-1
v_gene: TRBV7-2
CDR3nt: TGTGCCAGCAGCAAACGACAGGGGGTGAACACTGAAGCTTTCTTT
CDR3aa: CASSKRQGVNTEAFF

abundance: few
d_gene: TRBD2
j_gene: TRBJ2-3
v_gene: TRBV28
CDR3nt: TGTGCCAGCAGACCCACGACCCGACTAGCGGGCCCAGATACGCAGTATTTT
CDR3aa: CASRPTTRLAGPDTQYF

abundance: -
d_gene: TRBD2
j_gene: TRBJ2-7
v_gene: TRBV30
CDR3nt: TGTGCCTGGAGTTGGGGGGAGCGGGAGTTCTACGAGCAGTACTTC
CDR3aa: CAWSWGEREFYEQYF

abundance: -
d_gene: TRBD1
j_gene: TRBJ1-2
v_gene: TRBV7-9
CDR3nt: TGTGCCAGCAGCCCTAGACAGGGTCGGAACTATGGCTACACCTTC
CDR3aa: CASSPRQGRNYGYTF

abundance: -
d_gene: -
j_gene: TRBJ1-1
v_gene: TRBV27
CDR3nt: TGTGCCAGCAGTTTATGGGCGGGTAACACTGAAGCTTTCTTT
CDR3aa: CASSLWAGNTEAFF

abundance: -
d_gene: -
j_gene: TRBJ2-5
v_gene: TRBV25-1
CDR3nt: TGTGCCAGCAGTGAAGAGGGCCCGGTCGAGACCCAGTACTTC
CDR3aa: CASSEEGPVETQYF

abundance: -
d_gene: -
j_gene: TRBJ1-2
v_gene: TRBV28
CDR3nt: TGTGCCAGCAGTTTAGTGAACAGGGACCTAGGTGGCTACACCTTC
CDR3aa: CASSLVNRDLGGYTF

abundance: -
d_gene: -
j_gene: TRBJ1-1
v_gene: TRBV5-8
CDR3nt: TGTGCCAGCACCCCCTACGCTTTCTTT
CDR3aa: CASTPYAFF

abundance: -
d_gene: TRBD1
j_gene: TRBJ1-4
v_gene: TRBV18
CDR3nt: TGTGCCAGCTCCCCCGGGTCAGGGGGTCGCTATGAAAAACTGTTTTTT
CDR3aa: CASSPGSGGRYEKLFF

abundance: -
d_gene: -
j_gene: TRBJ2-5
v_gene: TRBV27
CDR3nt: TGTGCCAGCAGTTTAACGGACACCCTCCAAGAGACCCAGTACTTC
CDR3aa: CASSLTDTLQETQYF

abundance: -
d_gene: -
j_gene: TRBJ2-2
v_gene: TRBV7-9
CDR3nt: TGTGCCAGCAGCTCCTACAGCGTAAGACAGGCGAACACCGGGGAGCTGTTTTTT
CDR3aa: CASSSYSVRQANTGELFF

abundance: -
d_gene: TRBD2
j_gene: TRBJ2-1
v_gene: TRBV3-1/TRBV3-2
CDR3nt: TGTGCCAGCAGCCCCTCGCCGGGACTAGCGGGAGGGAGGCTCTACAATGAGCAGTTCTTC
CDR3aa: CASSPSPGLAGGRLYNEQFF

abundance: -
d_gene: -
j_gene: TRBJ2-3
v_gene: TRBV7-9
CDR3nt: TGTGCCAGCAGCTACCAGGGGGGAACCTTGACAGATACGCAGTATTTT
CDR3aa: CASSYQGGTLTDTQYF

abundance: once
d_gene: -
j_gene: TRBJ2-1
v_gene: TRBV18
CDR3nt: TGTGCCAGCTCGCTCACATCGTACAATGAGCAGTTCTTC
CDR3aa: CASSLTSYNEQFF

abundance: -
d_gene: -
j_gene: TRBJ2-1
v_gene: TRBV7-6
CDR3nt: TGTGCCAGCAGCTTAGCGGCTGCAAGCTCCTACAATGAGCAGTTCTTC
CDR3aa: CASSLAAASSYNEQFF

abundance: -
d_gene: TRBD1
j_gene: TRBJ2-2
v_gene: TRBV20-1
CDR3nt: TGCAGTGCTAGTAAGGGGGCATTCGGGGAGCTGTTTTTT
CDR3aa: CSASKGAFGELFF

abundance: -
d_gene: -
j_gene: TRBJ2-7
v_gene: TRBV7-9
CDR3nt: TGTGCCAGCAGTCACAGGGTCTCCTACGAGCAGTACTTC
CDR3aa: CASSHRVSYEQYF

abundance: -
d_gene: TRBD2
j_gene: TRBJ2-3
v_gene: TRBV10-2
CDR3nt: TGCGCCATCGCAAGCGGGAGACGCACAGATACGCAGTATTTT
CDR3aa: CAIASGRRTDTQYF

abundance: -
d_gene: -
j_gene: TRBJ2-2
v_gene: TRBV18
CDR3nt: TGTGCCAGCTCACCCCAGCGGCGGAGTGCCGGGGAGCTGTTTTTT
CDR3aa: CASSPQRRSAGELFF

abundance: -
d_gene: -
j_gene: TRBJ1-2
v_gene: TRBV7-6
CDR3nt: TGTGCCAGCAGCTTTGGGGGCGCTTCTGATGGAGGCTACACCTTC
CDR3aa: CASSFGGASDGGYTF

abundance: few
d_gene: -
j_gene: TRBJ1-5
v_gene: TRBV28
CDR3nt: TGTGCCAGCCTTCAATCCCAGGGGCTGCCCCAGCATTTT
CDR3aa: CASLQSQGLPQHF